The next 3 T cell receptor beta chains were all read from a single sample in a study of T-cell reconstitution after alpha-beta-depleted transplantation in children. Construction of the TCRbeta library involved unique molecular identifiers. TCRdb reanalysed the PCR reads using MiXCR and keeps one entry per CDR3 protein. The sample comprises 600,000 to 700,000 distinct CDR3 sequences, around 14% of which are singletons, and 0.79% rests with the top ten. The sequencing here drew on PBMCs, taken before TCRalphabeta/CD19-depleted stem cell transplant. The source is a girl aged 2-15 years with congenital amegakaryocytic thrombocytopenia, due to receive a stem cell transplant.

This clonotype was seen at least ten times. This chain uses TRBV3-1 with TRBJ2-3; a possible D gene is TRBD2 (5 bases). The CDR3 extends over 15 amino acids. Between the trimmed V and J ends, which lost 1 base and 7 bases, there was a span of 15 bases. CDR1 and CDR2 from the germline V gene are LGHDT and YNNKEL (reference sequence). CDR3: CASSQAPGDRHTQYF. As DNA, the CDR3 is TGTGCCAGCAGCCAAGCTCCCGGGGATAGGCATACGCAGTATTTT.

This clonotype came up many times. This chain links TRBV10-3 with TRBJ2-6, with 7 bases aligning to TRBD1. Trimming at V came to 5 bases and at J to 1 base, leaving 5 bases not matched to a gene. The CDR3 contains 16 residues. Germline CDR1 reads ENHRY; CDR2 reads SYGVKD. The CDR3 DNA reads TGTGCCATCAGTCCGACAGGGTCTTCTGGGGCCAACGTCCTGACTTTC. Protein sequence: CAISPTGSSGANVLTF.

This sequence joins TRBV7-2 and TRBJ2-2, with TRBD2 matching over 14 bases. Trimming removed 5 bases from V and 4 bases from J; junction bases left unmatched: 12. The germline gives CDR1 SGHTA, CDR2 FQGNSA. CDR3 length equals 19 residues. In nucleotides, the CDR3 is TGTGCCAGCAGCCAGACCCTCAAGACTAGCGGGAGGGGCACCGGGGAGCTGTTTTTT. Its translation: CASSQTLKTSGRGTGELFF.